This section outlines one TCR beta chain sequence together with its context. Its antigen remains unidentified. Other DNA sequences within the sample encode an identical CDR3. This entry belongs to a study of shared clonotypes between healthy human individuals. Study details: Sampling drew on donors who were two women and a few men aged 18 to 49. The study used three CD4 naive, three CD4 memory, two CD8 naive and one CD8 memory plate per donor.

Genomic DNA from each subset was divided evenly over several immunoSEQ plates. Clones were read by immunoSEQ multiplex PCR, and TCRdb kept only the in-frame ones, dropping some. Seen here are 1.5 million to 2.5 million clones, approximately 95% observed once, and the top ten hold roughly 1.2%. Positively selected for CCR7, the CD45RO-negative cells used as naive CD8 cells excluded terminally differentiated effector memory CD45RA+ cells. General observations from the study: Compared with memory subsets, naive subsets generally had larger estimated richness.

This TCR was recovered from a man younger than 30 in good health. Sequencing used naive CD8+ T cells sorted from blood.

CDR3 in amino acids: CASSFGDTQYF. CDR3 sequence (DNA): TGTGCCAGCAGTTTCGGAGATACGCAGTATTTT. The gene calls are TRBV27 and TRBJ2-3; no clear D gene. The CDR3 consists of 11 residues. CDR1 is MNHEY and CDR2 is SMNVEV in the germline V gene (reference sequence). Trimming left V 3 bases short and J 5 bases short, with 3 bases between.